There are a few counts of the clone carrying this T cell receptor (beta chain). Its matching antigen is unknown. Germline CDR1 is SGHVS and CDR2 is FQNEAQ. The CDR3 covers 16 residues. Trimming took 0 bases from V and 4 from J, leaving 16 bases between them. The data belong to a study of regulatory T cells in long-lasting Graves disease. Study summary: Persistence in Graves' disease denoted antithyroid drug use beyond 5 years alongside positive TSH receptor antibodies.

Time point: persistent/refractory GD, antithyroid drugs over 5 years with positive TRAb. The TCR library was made from RNA that had been extracted from PBMCs in TRIzol. Library construction for TCR beta used iRepertoire HTBI primers and Arm-PCR of CDR3 regions. MiXCR was run by TCRdb on the multiplex PCR reads, yielding one entry per CDR3 protein. The sample consists of under 500,000 distinct CDR3 sequences, roughly 20% of them appearing once. Findings and caveats of the study: Sampling was limited to peripheral blood rather than thyroid tissue. Persistent-disease Graves' patients showed less TCR diversity than new cases.

The rearrangement uses TRBV7-8 and TRBJ2-7; the D gene is possibly TRBD1 (6 bases). The source material was peripheral blood mononuclear cells (PBMCs), sampled when the disease was refractory, from a patient treated with antithyroid drugs. The clonotype was recovered from a female donor with Graves disease. CDR3 protein: CASSLARGLGVYEQYF. The CDR3 nucleotides read TGTGCCAGCAGCTTAGCGAGGGGGTTGGGGGTTTACGAGCAGTACTTC. The variable domain in full, completed from reference TRBV7-8 and TRBJ2-7, reads GAGVSQSPRYKVAKRGQDVALRCDPISGHVSLFWYQQALGQGPEFLTYFQNEAQLDKSGLPSDRFFAERPEGSVSTLKIQRTQQEDSAVYLCASSLARGLGVYEQYFGPGTRLTVT.